A selection of T cell receptor beta chains follows, all from one sample in a study of CD8+ T cells in alopecia areata. Some clones are missing from TCRdb's copy, which holds only in-frame ones; the method was immunoSEQ multiplex PCR. The sample carries over 150,000 clones, around 60% recorded once. The sample in question was CD4+ T cells sorted from blood, obtained at week 4, from a patient treated with tofacitinib. These receptor sequences come from a human donor with alopecia areata. Both conserved end residues are part of each CDR3. Fields, in order: clone size, V gene, D gene, J gene, CDR3 DNA, CDR3 protein. A D gene is named only where the DNA matches it firmly. Size values are once, few and many counts, or a class for expanded clones, and some rows have none.

clone_size: .
v_call: TRBV6-5
d_call: TRBD2
j_call: TRBJ2-7
cdr3_nt: TGTGCCAGCAGTTACGGCGGGAGAAGGGAGTACGAGCAGTACTTC
cdr3_aa: CASSYGGRREYEQYF

clone_size: few
v_call: TRBV19
d_call: .
j_call: TRBJ2-3
cdr3_nt: TGTGCCAGTAGTATGGCAGGGCACGCAGATACGCAGTATTTT
cdr3_aa: CASSMAGHADTQYF

clone_size: .
v_call: TRBV30
d_call: .
j_call: TRBJ1-2
cdr3_nt: TGTGCCTGGGACCGCCGGAACAGGGGCTACACCTTC
cdr3_aa: CAWDRRNRGYTF

clone_size: once
v_call: TRBV2
d_call: TRBD2
j_call: TRBJ2-5
cdr3_nt: TGTGCCAGCAGTGAACTAGCGGGGGGAGAGACCCAGTACTTC
cdr3_aa: CASSELAGGETQYF

clone_size: .
v_call: TRBV7-6
d_call: .
j_call: TRBJ2-6
cdr3_nt: TGTGCCAGCAGCACCACAGGGAGCCTGGAGATTGGGGCCAACGTCCTGACTTTC
cdr3_aa: CASSTTGSLEIGANVLTF

clone_size: few
v_call: TRBV4-1
d_call: .
j_call: TRBJ1-1
cdr3_nt: TGCGCCAGCAGCCAAGATCCCGGCACTGAAGCTTTCTTT
cdr3_aa: CASSQDPGTEAFF

clone_size: .
v_call: TRBV30
d_call: .
j_call: TRBJ1-4
cdr3_nt: TGTGCCTGGAGTGGGACGAATGAAAAACTGTTTTTT
cdr3_aa: CAWSGTNEKLFF

clone_size: .
v_call: TRBV29-1
d_call: TRBD2
j_call: TRBJ2-7
cdr3_nt: TGCAGCGCAAAGTCTCGGACTAGCGGGAGTATTGAGCAGTACTTC
cdr3_aa: CSAKSRTSGSIEQYF

clone_size: few
v_call: TRBV6-5
d_call: .
j_call: TRBJ2-3
cdr3_nt: TGTGCCAGCGGCCTCGGAACAGATACGCAGTATTTT
cdr3_aa: CASGLGTDTQYF

clone_size: .
v_call: TRBV29-1
d_call: .
j_call: TRBJ2-7
cdr3_nt: TGCAGCGTCGGGGGCCAAGGGGTCTCCTACGAGCAGTACTTC
cdr3_aa: CSVGGQGVSYEQYF

clone_size: .
v_call: TRBV2
d_call: .
j_call: TRBJ2-1
cdr3_nt: TGTGCCAGCAGTGAGGTTAGACTCGGTGAGCAGTTCTTC
cdr3_aa: CASSEVRLGEQFF